What follows is one T cell receptor beta chain and its context. The antigen is undetermined. Germline CDR1 SGHDT, CDR2 YYEEEE. This CDR3 contains 16 residues. For TCR beta, cDNA was produced by 5'RACE template switching with UMIs. TCRdb re-called the 5' RACE reads, yielding one record per CDR3 amino acid sequence without DNA. The sample data list some 120,000 distinct CDR3 sequences. This sample was included in a study of T cells expressing NK-cell markers. Overall study: Repertoire data for TCR beta were derived from sorted T cells (CD3+CD56+NKG2C+, CD3+CD56+NKG2C- and CD3+CD56-NKG2C+).

Study-wide findings and caveats: What remained unclear was the HCMV specificity of expanded NKG2C+ T cell clones. In a handful of donors, these clonotypes also led the CD3+CD56-NKG2C+ fraction.

This TCR was sampled from a woman aged 18 to 75 in good health. The V call is TRBV5-6, the J call TRBJ2-3; as DNA is missing, the TRBD2 call by TCRdb cannot be tested. Source material: blood T cells: a sorted CD56 or NKG2C T cell subset, CD4+ or CD8+ T cells, or bulk PBMC T cells (not recorded which). This CDR3 reads CASSLGVGPATDTQYF.